The sequence of this T cell receptor beta chain was determined in a study of cytomegalovirus exposure and HLA in healthy donors. The CDR3 is 13 amino acids. CDR1 LNHDA and CDR2 SQIVND come from the germline V gene (reference sequence). J was trimmed by 6 bases and V by 4 bases; bases with no gene match: 6. General study points: As a later analysis showed, a missense DCLRE1C variant was linked to trimming of TCR beta V- and J-genes. Altogether, 164 TCR beta chains were recorded as cytomegalovirus-associated.

To note about this clone: Its antigen is not identified.

The PCR ran on 60 Vbeta and 13 Jbeta primers. TCRdb keeps only in-frame clones here, not all; method: immunoSEQ multiplex PCR. The table shows about 200,000 clones, with 55% to 75% occurring only once. Source material: PBMCs. The J gene is TRBJ2-7, the V gene TRBV19, with TRBD1 matching over 7 bases. The TCR originated in a man aged 35-49 years in good health and CMV-seropositive. The CDR3 reads CASSRDSLSEQYF. The CDR3 DNA reads as TGTGCCAGTAGTAGGGACAGTCTATCCGAGCAGTACTTC.